This T cell receptor beta chain appears in the sequencing data of a study of read filtering for tumor transcriptome and immune sequencing. Study-wide context: Patients were some 16 male and around 13 female, mean age around 67 years, range 47 to 80. Whole-transcriptome libraries were prepared after DNase treatment.

At the time of active disease, bone marrow was collected from every patient. This CDR3 spans 14 amino acids. V lost 8 bases, J lost 2 bases, and 16 bases lay in between. From germline, CDR1 is SGHVS and CDR2 FQNEAQ. This clonotype occurred many times. Its cognate antigen is unknown. Molecular barcoded adaptors covering alpha/delta and beta/gamma chains were used on about 390 ng RNA. TCRdb ran MiXCR on the reads and lists one entry per CDR3 protein. The sample carries 45,000 to 50,000 distinct CDR3 sequences, 10% to 15% recorded once. The study, taken as a whole, reports: IR-seq captured clonotypes deeper and more reliably than RNA-seq.

The origin of this receptor is a donor over 35 with multiple myeloma. The sequencing input was a population of CD138-negative cells sorted from bone marrow. The V gene is TRBV7-8, the J gene TRBJ2-7; possible D gene TRBD2, 6 bases. The CDR3 spells CASGLGGKPYEQYF. In DNA form, the CDR3 reads TGTGCCAGCGGCCTAGGCGGGAAACCCTACGAGCAGTACTTC. Filled out from reference TRBV7-8 and TRBJ2-7, the complete variable domain reads GAGVSQSPRYKVAKRGQDVALRCDPISGHVSLFWYQQALGQGPEFLTYFQNEAQLDKSGLPSDRFFAERPEGSVSTLKIQRTQQEDSAVYLCASGLGGKPYEQYFGPGTRLTVT.